The entry below gives a single T cell receptor beta chain sequence along with its context. Assay: immunoSEQ multiplex PCR; the TCRdb copy retains only in-frame clones and omits some. The sample includes 200,000 to 300,000 clones, roughly 90% of them seen just once. The source of the sample is a study of blood T cell repertoires in COVID-19. The sequenced material came from peripheral blood. The TCR was taken from a man in his thirties or forties with active or convalescent COVID-19.

Here the CDR3 reads CASSLSQGADNVYGYTF. Here the CDR3 DNA reads TGTGCCAGCAGTTTATCGCAGGGGGCCGATAACGTCTATGGCTACACCTTC. The V gene is TRBV27, the J gene TRBJ1-2; 8 nucleotides agree with TRBD1. This CDR3 is 17 amino acids long. Germline V lookup: CDR1 MNHEY, CDR2 SMNVEV (reference sequence). Trimming took 0 bases from V and 4 from J; bases not matched to a gene: 10.